Sequencing of this T cell receptor beta chain was carried out in a study of blood T cells in healthy people across ages (dated by TCRdb to between 2014 and 2017). For the study in its entirety: In model experiments, template switching captured roughly one uniquely barcoded TCR beta cDNA molecule for every two T cells. For two donors (one aged 18 to 30 and one aged 80 or older), the study analyzed two additional independent replicas of 1 million unique cDNA reads from the same blood draw. Four age groups were formed from the donors: young (average about 16 years), middle-aged (approximately 40), aged (62) and long-lived (more than 75). Using deep sequencing normalized with unique cDNA molecular identifiers, the study measured how TCR beta repertoire diversity changes with age. To avoid experimental bias, donors of different ages were randomly spread across the sequencing lanes.

The roughly 39 donors, aged 6 to 90 years, were systemically healthy Caucasian individuals from Russia. Ten milliliters of peripheral blood were drawn from each donor into EDTA-treated Vacutainer tubes. Ficoll-Paque density-gradient centrifugation was used to isolate PBMCs, with at least 6 million obtained per sample. Total RNA was extracted from PBMCs with Trizol reagent, with at least 5.5 micrograms obtained per sample. For every donor, flow cytometry on a PBMC aliquot measured the percentage of naive CD45RAhigh/CD27high T cells. Libraries were built with 5' RACE. A second about 6 to 11 cycle PCR used a sample-barcoded 5' primer and a J-beta primer mix. A unique molecular identifier was introduced onto each TCR beta cDNA molecule by a template-switch 5' adaptor carrying 12 random nucleotides. At least 3 million CDR3-containing paired-end reads were obtained from each sample. All of the RNA was converted into first-strand cDNA using the Mint cDNA synthesis kit, with a TRBC-specific oligonucleotide serving as the primer. All cDNA was treated with uracil-DNA glycosylase and then went through a first 18-cycle PCR with the universal primers M1SS and BC2_uni_R. From the authors' description of their analysis: For normalization, 1 million high-quality reads, each with a distinct molecular identifier, were randomly selected from each sample. Reads sharing molecular identifiers were discarded rather than binned into consensus sequences. CDR3 identification, clonotype clustering and error correction used MiTCR with a Q25 quality threshold and the strictest error-elimination algorithm. A nonparametric unseen species model with Euler transformation was used to estimate lower-bound total TCR beta diversity. The public reads were reanalyzed by TCRdb: fastp trimming at Q25, MiXCR alignment, in-frame beta chains only. Rows merge per CDR3 protein into single entries with the most common DNA and genes. The V and J calls shown here were made by TCRdb, not taken from the authors' results. The sample profile shows 1.5 million to 2 million distinct CDR3 sequences; about two fifths of them were found once. The ten largest clones take up 23% of the sample.

At the junction V is shortened by 5 bases and J by 4 bases; bases outside the gene matches: 17. The germline V gene yields SGHTA for CDR1 and FQGNSA for CDR2. The CDR3 holds 18 amino acids from the cysteine to the phenylalanine. Only the CDR3 DNA is retained, 54 bases long and in frame from the first base. Findings and caveats that apply to the study as a whole: Because the CMV infection status of the donors was unknown, age-related changes in expanded clonotypes may potentially have been confounded. Estimates of total diversity based on one million sequenced T cells were regarded as lower bounds and as underestimates. Observed TCR beta diversity per million T cells fell roughly linearly with age, and a significant reduction was already apparent by age around 40. Compared with the aged group, the long-lived group had more naive CD4+ T cells, fewer expanded clones and increased TCR diversity, a pattern suggesting age selection. Since profiling was done on bulk unsorted PBMCs, naive and antigen-experienced compartments could not be conclusively compared. Observed TCR beta diversity correlated strongly with the percentage of naive T cells measured by flow cytometry.

This clonotype occurred a few times. Its cognate antigen has yet to be identified. Per-base qualities were not stored, and no clone one base away is much larger. The sequence links TRBV7-2 to TRBJ2-3, with TRBD1 identical over 8 junction bases. Material for sequencing was blood. The clonotype was recovered from a human donor in good health. The DNA reads as follows: TGTGCCAGCAGCCATTCTCGGGTACAGGGGGAGAACGCAGATACGCAGTATTTT. This yields the protein CASSHSRVQGENADTQYF.